Listed here are 26 T cell receptor beta chains from one sample, sequenced in a study of human CD8 memory T cell subsets. The authors made TCR beta libraries using UMI-labeled 5' RACE. TCRdb reprocessed the 5' RACE reads and reports one entry per CDR3 protein, with no DNA. The table lists about 9,300 distinct CDR3 sequences, with around a fifth in the top ten. Sequenced sample: CD8+ T cells from PBMCs. The receptors derive from a human donor in good health.

CDR3 amino acids: CASSPRTGGDTRYEQYF. This chain links TRBV7-9 with TRBJ2-7; TCRdb gives TRBD2 as the D gene, but with no DNA this cannot be confirmed. The CDR3 length is 17 residues. Germline V gives CDR1 SEHNR, CDR2 FQNEAQ (reference sequence).

This clonotype ranks as medium-sized in terms of frequency. The rearrangement uses TRBV29-1 and TRBJ1-2; lacking DNA, the TRBD1 call made by TCRdb goes unchecked. Per germline, CDR1 SQVTM and CDR2 ANQGSEA. The CDR3 is 12 residues long. The CDR3 loop is CSAPGAGYGYTF.

V and J are TRBV25-1 and TRBJ2-1; the TCRdb call, TRBD2, lacks DNA for checking. The V gene's germline CDR1 is MGHDK and CDR2 SYGVNS. This CDR3 has 17 residues. The CDR3: CASSDPQREGLGYEQFF.

CDR3 residues: CASSQTQGGPTSWAGELFF. This chain connects TRBV23-1 to TRBJ2-2; TCRdb returns TRBD1, unconfirmable since there is no DNA. TRBV23-1 qualifies as an ORF whose function is uncertain. The CDR3 length is 19 residues.

The chain has TRBV12-3 or TRBV12-4 and TRBJ2-3; the TCRdb call, TRBD2, lacks DNA for checking. CDR3 size: 15 residues. CDR3 amino acids: CASSPSSGDVDTQYF.

The chain couples TRBV7-9 to TRBJ2-7. CDR1 is SEHNR and CDR2 is FQNEAQ in the germline V gene (reference sequence). There are 13 residues in the CDR3. CDR3 in amino acids: CASSLTEWREQYF.

According to its frequency, this clonotype is medium-sized. CDR3 loop: CASSLVGTGDGYTF. V gene TRBV5-5 combines with J gene TRBJ1-2; TCRdb returns TRBD1, unconfirmable since there is no DNA. The CDR3 consists of 14 residues. In germline, CDR1 is SGHKS, CDR2 YYEKEE (reference sequence).

CDR3 region: CSARTGGNEQFF. The genes are TRBV29-1 and TRBJ2-1; TCRdb reports TRBD1, a call that lacks DNA to check it against. The CDR3 contains 12 residues. CDR1 and CDR2 from the germline V gene are SQVTM and ANQGSEA.

V is TRBV20-1 and J is TRBJ1-5. Germline V gene sequence: CDR1 DFQATT, CDR2 SNEGSKA (reference sequence). The CDR3 loop spans 14 amino acids. The CDR3 sequence: CSARDFGDSQPQHF.

The V call is TRBV7-3, the J call TRBJ2-7; TCRdb designates TRBD1, a call that cannot be tested without DNA. Germline assignment: CDR1 SGHTA and CDR2 FQGTGA. There are 16 residues in the CDR3. CDR3 protein: CASSLMPGSSFYEQYF.

In terms of frequency, this clonotype is medium-sized. The rearrangement joins TRBV29-1 to TRBJ2-1; no DNA is available, so the TRBD1 call from TCRdb remains unchecked. Germline loops: CDR1 SQVTM, CDR2 ANQGSEA. The CDR3 contains 15 residues. The CDR3 loop reads CSVGRQGRTYNEQFF.

The chain uses TRBV20-1 and TRBJ2-2; TCRdb picks TRBD2, but there is no DNA to check that call. Per germline, CDR1 DFQATT and CDR2 SNEGSKA (reference sequence). The CDR3 extends over 16 amino acids. The chain's CDR3 is CSAMDSQRDRLRELFF.

By frequency, this clonotype registers medium-sized. The CDR3 loop reads CSPRTSGGMDTQYF. The chain is built from TRBV20-1 and TRBJ2-3; TCRdb's D gene call, TRBD2, goes unchecked for lack of DNA. The CDR3 runs to 14 residues. Germline assignment: CDR1 DFQATT and CDR2 SNEGSKA (reference sequence).

The chain uses TRBV2 and TRBJ1-1; without DNA, the TCRdb call of TRBD1 cannot be checked. The CDR3 totals 15 residues. Per germline, CDR1 SNHLY and CDR2 FYNNEI. This chain's CDR3 is CASSDSYRGNTEAFF.

This clonotype is called medium-sized (0.01 to 0.1%) based on its frequency. This chain joins TRBV7-8 and TRBJ2-3; TCRdb returns TRBD1, unconfirmable since there is no DNA. From germline, CDR1 is SGHVS and CDR2 FQNEAQ. There are 17 residues in the CDR3. CDR3 protein: CASSETRAAGGTDTQYF.

The V gene is TRBV18, the J gene TRBJ2-1; no DNA is available, so the TRBD2 call from TCRdb remains unchecked. This CDR3 has 18 residues. Germline CDR1 reads KGHSH; CDR2 reads LQKENI. Here the CDR3 reads CASSRGGLAVSSYNEQFF.

CDR3 residues: CASSRGTSGSNEQFF. The chain recombines TRBV14 with TRBJ2-1; lacking DNA, the TRBD2 call made by TCRdb goes unchecked. The CDR3 has 15 amino acids. CDR1 is SGHDN and CDR2 is FVKESK in the germline V gene.

The chain is built from TRBV7-9 and TRBJ1-1; TCRdb lists TRBD1, though no DNA is available to test this call. Per germline, CDR1 SEHNR and CDR2 FQNEAQ (reference sequence). This CDR3 region has 15 residues. The CDR3 is CASSMTQGKNTEAFF.

The CDR3 loop reads CASSSKGFGYTF. The rearrangement links TRBV7-9 to TRBJ1-2. Germline lookup yields CDR1 SEHNR and CDR2 FQNEAQ (reference sequence). The length of the CDR3 is 12 residues.

The chain recombines TRBV19 with TRBJ2-5. Germline CDR1 reads LNHDA; CDR2 reads SQIVND (reference sequence). The CDR3 consists of 12 residues. The CDR3 protein is CASSIDGETQYF.

The genes are TRBV29-1 and TRBJ2-1. The CDR3 loop spans 13 amino acids. Looked up from germline, CDR1 is SQVTM and CDR2 is ANQGSEA. The CDR3 loop reads CSVAGGSYNEQFF.

This chain links TRBV12-3 or TRBV12-4 with TRBJ2-1; TCRdb outputs TRBD1, but without DNA this stays unchecked. This CDR3 has 14 amino acids. CDR3 sequence reads: CASSPPGSGNEQFF.

The rearrangement links TRBV5-1 to TRBJ2-7; absent DNA, TCRdb's TRBD1 call cannot be checked. Germline V lookup: CDR1 SGHRS, CDR2 YFSETQ. This CDR3 has 14 amino acids. This CDR3 is CASSGGAPRPGQYF.

The V and J genes are TRBV6-2 or TRBV6-3 and TRBJ2-7. The CDR3 runs 13 residues. Germline V CDR1 and CDR2: MNHEY, SVGEGT. The CDR3 spells CASSSGNSYEQYF.

The chain combines TRBV7-9 with TRBJ2-3; TCRdb calls TRBD1, which cannot be checked without DNA. CDR1 and CDR2 (germline): SEHNR, FQNEAQ (reference sequence). This CDR3 region has 15 residues. This chain's CDR3 is CASSFEDRSTDTQYF. Using reference TRBV7-9 and TRBJ2-3 for the parts outside the CDR3, the full variable domain is DTGVSQNPRHKITKRGQNVTFRCDPISEHNRLYWYRQTLGQGPEFLTYFQNEAQLEKSRLLSDRFSAERPKGSFSTLEIQRTEQGDSAMYLCASSFEDRSTDTQYFGPGTRLTVL.

This chain links TRBV4-3 with TRBJ1-2; TCRdb designates TRBD1, a call that cannot be tested without DNA. Germline lookup yields CDR1 LGHNA and CDR2 YSLEER. CDR3 length equals 18 residues. CDR3 sequence reads: CASSQDTTGTTSLYGYTF.